Below, 13 T cell receptor beta chains from the same sample are listed, as sequenced in a study of blood T cell repertoires in COVID-19. Sequencing used immunoSEQ multiplex PCR; TCRdb keeps in-frame clones, though not all of them. The sample records approximately 150,000 clones, 88% being singletons. Sequenced input: peripheral blood. These receptors were collected from a woman aged 45-60 years with acute or convalescent COVID-19.

The chain is built from TRBV10-1 and TRBJ2-3; 9 bases are shared with TRBD2. J lost 0 bases, V lost 2 bases, and 6 bases had no gene match. The germline gives CDR1 WNHNN, CDR2 SYGVQD (reference sequence). The CDR3 contains 17 residues. CDR3: CASSEASGVSSTDTQYF. CDR3 DNA: TGCGCCAGCAGTGAGGCTAGCGGGGTCTCTAGCACAGATACGCAGTATTTT.

The J gene is TRBJ1-1, the V gene TRBV20-1; 7 nucleotides match TRBD1. Germline lookup yields CDR1 DFQATT and CDR2 SNEGSKA (reference sequence). The CDR3 runs 11 residues. After removal of 5 bases from V and 10 bases from J, the junction contained 7 bases not matched to a gene. This CDR3 reads CSAPRQGGAFF. The CDR3 nucleotides are TGCAGTGCTCCACGACAGGGAGGAGCTTTCTTT.

This sequence joins TRBV19 and TRBJ2-6; the D gene is possibly TRBD1 (5 bases). V dropped 6 bases and J dropped 0 bases, with 12 bases sitting between them. CDR3 length equals 16 residues. Germline V gives CDR1 LNHDA, CDR2 SQIVND (reference sequence). CDR3 sequence reads: CASSGHLSSGANVLTF. CDR3 DNA: TGTGCCAGTAGCGGACACCTAAGCTCTGGGGCCAACGTCCTGACTTTC. The full variable domain, with the rest looked up from reference TRBV19 and TRBJ2-6, is DGGITQSPKYLFRKEGQNVTLSCEQNLNHDAMYWYRQDPGQGLRLIYYSQIVNDFQKGDIAEGYSVSREKKESFPLTVTSAQKNPTAFYLCASSGHLSSGANVLTFGAGSRLTVL.

The V and J genes are TRBV4-1 and TRBJ1-6; D call uncertain. V was cut by 3 bases and J by 6 bases, with 15 bases left in between. CDR3 length: 16 amino acids. Germline V gene sequence: CDR1 MGHRA, CDR2 YSYEKL. CDR3 bases: TGCGCCAGCAGCCAGAGGGATTCAAGGGTTAATTCACCCCTCCACTTT. This translates into CASSQRDSRVNSPLHF.

This clone was seen a few times. The rearrangement uses TRBV5-8 and TRBJ2-7, with 9 bases identical to TRBD2. From germline, CDR1 is SGHTS and CDR2 YDEGEE. The CDR3 covers 16 residues. J gave up 4 bases and V 0 bases, and 8 bases lay outside the gene matches. The CDR3 spells CASSLAVREGEYEQYF. In DNA form, the CDR3 reads TGTGCCAGCAGCTTGGCCGTGCGGGAGGGAGAGTACGAGCAGTACTTC.

V is TRBV5-8 and J is TRBJ2-2, with 9 nucleotides matching TRBD2. V lost 6 bases, J lost 0 bases, and 9 bases stayed unmatched. CDR1 and CDR2 from the germline V gene are SGHTS and YDEGEE. This CDR3 has 17 amino acids. The chain's CDR3 is CASTSKRGAPNTGELFF. CDR3 bases: TGTGCCAGCACCTCTAAGCGGGGGGCCCCGAACACCGGGGAGCTGTTTTTT.

The sample holds a few counts of this clone. The chain recombines TRBV19 with TRBJ1-1; 7 positions match TRBD1. Germline V gene lookup returns CDR1 LNHDA and CDR2 SQIVND (reference sequence). V was pared by 7 bases and J by 0 bases, with 17 bases of the junction left unmatched. CDR3 size: 18 residues. The CDR3 coding sequence is TGTGCCAGTAAGGGGTACCAGGACAGGCGGGCGGTGAACACTGAAGCTTTCTTT. Residues: CASKGYQDRRAVNTEAFF.

The sample holds a few counts of this clone. The rearrangement uses TRBV3-1 (or the pseudogene TRBV3-2) and TRBJ1-5, with D possibly TRBD1 on 6 matching bases. Trimming removed 6 bases from V and 0 bases from J, with 15 bases in between. The germline V gene encodes CDR1 LGHDT and CDR2 YNNKEL (reference sequence). CDR3 size: 16 residues. The CDR3 DNA reads as TGTGCCAGCAGTCCAGGGGCCGGCTATAGCAATCAGCCCCAGCATTTT. It yields the protein CASSPGAGYSNQPQHF.

The chain is built from TRBV28 and TRBJ1-2, with TRBD1 identical over 7 bases. The CDR3 runs to 15 residues. V was pared by 4 bases and J by 2 bases, with 7 bases of the junction left unmatched. The germline CDR1 and CDR2 sequences are MDHEN and SYDVKM. The CDR3 sequence is CASSSGTARNYGYTF. The DNA of the CDR3 is TGTGCCAGCAGTTCCGGGACAGCCAGGAACTATGGCTACACCTTC.

This clone was counted once. The chain is built from TRBV5-5 and TRBJ1-5; D ambiguous. CDR3 length: 17 residues. Trimming pared 0 bases from V and 2 bases from J, leaving 15 bases between. The germline gives CDR1 SGHKS, CDR2 YYEKEE (reference sequence). DNA for the CDR3: TGTGCCAGCAGCTTGGACCTCCGGCGGGAACGCAATCAGCCCCAGCATTTT. This translates into CASSLDLRRERNQPQHF.

The chain has TRBV5-1 and TRBJ2-3, with D maybe TRBD1 (6 bases). Between the trimmed V and J ends, which lost 3 bases and 2 bases, there was a span of 13 bases. Germline V gene sequence: CDR1 SGHRS, CDR2 YFSETQ. This CDR3 region has 15 residues. CDR3 nucleotide sequence: TGCGCCAGCAGCTCGGATGGACAGATCACAGATACGCAGTATTTT. As protein: CASSSDGQITDTQYF. The full variable domain, with the rest looked up from reference TRBV5-1 and TRBJ2-3, is KAGVTQTPRYLIKTRGQQVTLSCSPISGHRSVSWYQQTPGQGLQFLFEYFSETQRNKGNFPGRFSGRQFSNSRSEMNVSTLELGDSALYLCASSSDGQITDTQYFGPGTRLTVL.

V gene TRBV18 combines with J gene TRBJ1-2; no clear D. V lost 6 bases to trimming and J lost 1 base, with 12 bases between them. The CDR3 length is 14 residues. The germline CDR1 and CDR2 sequences are KGHSH and LQKENI. Written as DNA, the CDR3 is TGTGCCAGCTCTACCAGCACGGGTAACTATGGCTACACCTTC. Its translation is CASSTSTGNYGYTF.

The chain uses TRBV30 and TRBJ1-2; 7 nucleotides agree with TRBD1. CDR3 size: 14 residues. CDR1 and CDR2 (germline): GTSNPN, SVGIG (reference sequence). V was clipped by 0 bases and J by 1 base; unmatched bases: 2. Here the CDR3 DNA reads TGTGCCTGGAGTGTACAGGGGCATAACTATGGCTACACCTTC. It encodes CAWSVQGHNYGYTF.